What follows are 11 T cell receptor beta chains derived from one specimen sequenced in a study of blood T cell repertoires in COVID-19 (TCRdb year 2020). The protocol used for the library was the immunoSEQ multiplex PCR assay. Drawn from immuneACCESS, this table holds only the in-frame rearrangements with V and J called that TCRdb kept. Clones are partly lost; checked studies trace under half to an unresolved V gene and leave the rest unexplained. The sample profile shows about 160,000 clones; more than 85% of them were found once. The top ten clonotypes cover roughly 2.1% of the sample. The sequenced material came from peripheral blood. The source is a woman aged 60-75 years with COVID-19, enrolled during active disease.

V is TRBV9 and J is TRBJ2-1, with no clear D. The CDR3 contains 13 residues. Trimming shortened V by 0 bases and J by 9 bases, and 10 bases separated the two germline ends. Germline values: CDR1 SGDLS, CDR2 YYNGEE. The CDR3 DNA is TGTGCCAGCAGCGTAGCGACTTCGAGTGAGCAGTTCTTC. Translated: CASSVATSSEQFF.

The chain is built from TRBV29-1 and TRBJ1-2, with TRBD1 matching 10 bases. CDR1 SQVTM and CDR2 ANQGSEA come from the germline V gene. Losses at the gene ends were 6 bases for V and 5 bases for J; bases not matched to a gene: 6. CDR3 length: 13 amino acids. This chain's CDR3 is CSVGTGVGYGYTF. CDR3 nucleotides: TGCAGCGTGGGGACAGGGGTCGGGTATGGCTACACCTTC.

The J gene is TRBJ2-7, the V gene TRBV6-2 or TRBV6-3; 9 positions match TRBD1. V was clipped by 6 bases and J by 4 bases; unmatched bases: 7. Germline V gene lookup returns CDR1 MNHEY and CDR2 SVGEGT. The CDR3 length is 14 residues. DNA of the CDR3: TGTGCCAGCAGCAGCCGGGACAGGGTTTACGAGCAGTACTTC. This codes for CASSSRDRVYEQYF.

The chain's CDR3 is CASSPREVAGITGELFF. CDR3 DNA sequence: TGTGCCAGCAGCCCCAGGGAAGTAGCGGGGATAACCGGGGAGCTGTTTTTT. This chain connects TRBV13 to TRBJ2-2; the match to TRBD2 covers 8 bases. Unmatched junction bases numbered 13, after V lost 5 bases and J lost 5 bases. Per germline, CDR1 PRHDT and CDR2 FYEKMQ (reference sequence). The CDR3 is 17 amino acids.

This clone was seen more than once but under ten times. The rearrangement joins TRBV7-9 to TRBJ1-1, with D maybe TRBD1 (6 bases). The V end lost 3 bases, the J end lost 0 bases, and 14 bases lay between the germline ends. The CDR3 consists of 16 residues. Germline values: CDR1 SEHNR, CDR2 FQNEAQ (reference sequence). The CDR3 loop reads CASSLGGQNMNTEAFF. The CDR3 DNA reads TGTGCCAGCAGCTTGGGTGGACAGAACATGAACACTGAAGCTTTCTTT.

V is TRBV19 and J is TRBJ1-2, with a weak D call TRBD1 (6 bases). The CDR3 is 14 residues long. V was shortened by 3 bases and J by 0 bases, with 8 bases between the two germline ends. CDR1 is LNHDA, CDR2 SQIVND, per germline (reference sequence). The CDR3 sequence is CASSIGQPNYGYTF. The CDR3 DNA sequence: TGTGCCAGTAGTATTGGACAGCCTAACTATGGCTACACCTTC.

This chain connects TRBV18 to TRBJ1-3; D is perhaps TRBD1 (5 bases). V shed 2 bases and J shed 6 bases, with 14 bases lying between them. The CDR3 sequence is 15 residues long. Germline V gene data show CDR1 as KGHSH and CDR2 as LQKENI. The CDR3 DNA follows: TGTGCCAGCTCACCAAGGGGTCCCCCCGAAAACACCATATATTTT. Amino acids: CASSPRGPPENTIYF. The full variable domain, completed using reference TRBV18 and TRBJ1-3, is NAGVMQNPRHLVRRRGQEARLRCSPMKGHSHVYWYRQLPEEGLKFMVYLQKENIIDESGMPKERFSAEFPKEGPSILRIQQVVRGDSAAYFCASSPRGPPENTIYFGEGSWLTVV.

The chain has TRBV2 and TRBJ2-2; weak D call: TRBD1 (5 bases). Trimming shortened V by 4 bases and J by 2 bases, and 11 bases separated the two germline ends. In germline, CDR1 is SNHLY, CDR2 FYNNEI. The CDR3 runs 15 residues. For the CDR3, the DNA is TGTGCCAGCAGTGTAATGGGGCTAAACACCGGGGAGCTGTTTTTT. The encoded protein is CASSVMGLNTGELFF.

The chain's CDR3 is CASSQGSLANYGYTF. DNA of the CDR3: TGCGCCAGCAGCCAAGGCTCTCTAGCTAACTATGGCTACACCTTC. The J gene is TRBJ1-2, the V gene TRBV4-3; D ambiguous. The CDR3 length is 15 residues. The germline V gene encodes CDR1 LGHNA and CDR2 YSLEER. V gave up 1 base and J gave up 0 bases, with 9 bases separating them.

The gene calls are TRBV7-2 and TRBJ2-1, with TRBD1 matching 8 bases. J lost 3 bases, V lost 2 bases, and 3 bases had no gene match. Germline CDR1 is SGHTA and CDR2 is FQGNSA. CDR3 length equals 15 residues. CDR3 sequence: CASSLLQGGYNEQFF. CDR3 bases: TGTGCCAGCAGCTTATTACAGGGGGGCTACAATGAGCAGTTCTTC.

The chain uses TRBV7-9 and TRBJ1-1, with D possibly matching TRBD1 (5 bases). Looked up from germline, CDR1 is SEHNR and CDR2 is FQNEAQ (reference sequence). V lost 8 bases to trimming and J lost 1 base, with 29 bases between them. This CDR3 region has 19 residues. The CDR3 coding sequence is TGTGCCAGCCGCCTTCCACCCATCGGAGGGGCCTTTCAGAACACTGAAGCTTTCTTT. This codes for CASRLPPIGGAFQNTEAFF.